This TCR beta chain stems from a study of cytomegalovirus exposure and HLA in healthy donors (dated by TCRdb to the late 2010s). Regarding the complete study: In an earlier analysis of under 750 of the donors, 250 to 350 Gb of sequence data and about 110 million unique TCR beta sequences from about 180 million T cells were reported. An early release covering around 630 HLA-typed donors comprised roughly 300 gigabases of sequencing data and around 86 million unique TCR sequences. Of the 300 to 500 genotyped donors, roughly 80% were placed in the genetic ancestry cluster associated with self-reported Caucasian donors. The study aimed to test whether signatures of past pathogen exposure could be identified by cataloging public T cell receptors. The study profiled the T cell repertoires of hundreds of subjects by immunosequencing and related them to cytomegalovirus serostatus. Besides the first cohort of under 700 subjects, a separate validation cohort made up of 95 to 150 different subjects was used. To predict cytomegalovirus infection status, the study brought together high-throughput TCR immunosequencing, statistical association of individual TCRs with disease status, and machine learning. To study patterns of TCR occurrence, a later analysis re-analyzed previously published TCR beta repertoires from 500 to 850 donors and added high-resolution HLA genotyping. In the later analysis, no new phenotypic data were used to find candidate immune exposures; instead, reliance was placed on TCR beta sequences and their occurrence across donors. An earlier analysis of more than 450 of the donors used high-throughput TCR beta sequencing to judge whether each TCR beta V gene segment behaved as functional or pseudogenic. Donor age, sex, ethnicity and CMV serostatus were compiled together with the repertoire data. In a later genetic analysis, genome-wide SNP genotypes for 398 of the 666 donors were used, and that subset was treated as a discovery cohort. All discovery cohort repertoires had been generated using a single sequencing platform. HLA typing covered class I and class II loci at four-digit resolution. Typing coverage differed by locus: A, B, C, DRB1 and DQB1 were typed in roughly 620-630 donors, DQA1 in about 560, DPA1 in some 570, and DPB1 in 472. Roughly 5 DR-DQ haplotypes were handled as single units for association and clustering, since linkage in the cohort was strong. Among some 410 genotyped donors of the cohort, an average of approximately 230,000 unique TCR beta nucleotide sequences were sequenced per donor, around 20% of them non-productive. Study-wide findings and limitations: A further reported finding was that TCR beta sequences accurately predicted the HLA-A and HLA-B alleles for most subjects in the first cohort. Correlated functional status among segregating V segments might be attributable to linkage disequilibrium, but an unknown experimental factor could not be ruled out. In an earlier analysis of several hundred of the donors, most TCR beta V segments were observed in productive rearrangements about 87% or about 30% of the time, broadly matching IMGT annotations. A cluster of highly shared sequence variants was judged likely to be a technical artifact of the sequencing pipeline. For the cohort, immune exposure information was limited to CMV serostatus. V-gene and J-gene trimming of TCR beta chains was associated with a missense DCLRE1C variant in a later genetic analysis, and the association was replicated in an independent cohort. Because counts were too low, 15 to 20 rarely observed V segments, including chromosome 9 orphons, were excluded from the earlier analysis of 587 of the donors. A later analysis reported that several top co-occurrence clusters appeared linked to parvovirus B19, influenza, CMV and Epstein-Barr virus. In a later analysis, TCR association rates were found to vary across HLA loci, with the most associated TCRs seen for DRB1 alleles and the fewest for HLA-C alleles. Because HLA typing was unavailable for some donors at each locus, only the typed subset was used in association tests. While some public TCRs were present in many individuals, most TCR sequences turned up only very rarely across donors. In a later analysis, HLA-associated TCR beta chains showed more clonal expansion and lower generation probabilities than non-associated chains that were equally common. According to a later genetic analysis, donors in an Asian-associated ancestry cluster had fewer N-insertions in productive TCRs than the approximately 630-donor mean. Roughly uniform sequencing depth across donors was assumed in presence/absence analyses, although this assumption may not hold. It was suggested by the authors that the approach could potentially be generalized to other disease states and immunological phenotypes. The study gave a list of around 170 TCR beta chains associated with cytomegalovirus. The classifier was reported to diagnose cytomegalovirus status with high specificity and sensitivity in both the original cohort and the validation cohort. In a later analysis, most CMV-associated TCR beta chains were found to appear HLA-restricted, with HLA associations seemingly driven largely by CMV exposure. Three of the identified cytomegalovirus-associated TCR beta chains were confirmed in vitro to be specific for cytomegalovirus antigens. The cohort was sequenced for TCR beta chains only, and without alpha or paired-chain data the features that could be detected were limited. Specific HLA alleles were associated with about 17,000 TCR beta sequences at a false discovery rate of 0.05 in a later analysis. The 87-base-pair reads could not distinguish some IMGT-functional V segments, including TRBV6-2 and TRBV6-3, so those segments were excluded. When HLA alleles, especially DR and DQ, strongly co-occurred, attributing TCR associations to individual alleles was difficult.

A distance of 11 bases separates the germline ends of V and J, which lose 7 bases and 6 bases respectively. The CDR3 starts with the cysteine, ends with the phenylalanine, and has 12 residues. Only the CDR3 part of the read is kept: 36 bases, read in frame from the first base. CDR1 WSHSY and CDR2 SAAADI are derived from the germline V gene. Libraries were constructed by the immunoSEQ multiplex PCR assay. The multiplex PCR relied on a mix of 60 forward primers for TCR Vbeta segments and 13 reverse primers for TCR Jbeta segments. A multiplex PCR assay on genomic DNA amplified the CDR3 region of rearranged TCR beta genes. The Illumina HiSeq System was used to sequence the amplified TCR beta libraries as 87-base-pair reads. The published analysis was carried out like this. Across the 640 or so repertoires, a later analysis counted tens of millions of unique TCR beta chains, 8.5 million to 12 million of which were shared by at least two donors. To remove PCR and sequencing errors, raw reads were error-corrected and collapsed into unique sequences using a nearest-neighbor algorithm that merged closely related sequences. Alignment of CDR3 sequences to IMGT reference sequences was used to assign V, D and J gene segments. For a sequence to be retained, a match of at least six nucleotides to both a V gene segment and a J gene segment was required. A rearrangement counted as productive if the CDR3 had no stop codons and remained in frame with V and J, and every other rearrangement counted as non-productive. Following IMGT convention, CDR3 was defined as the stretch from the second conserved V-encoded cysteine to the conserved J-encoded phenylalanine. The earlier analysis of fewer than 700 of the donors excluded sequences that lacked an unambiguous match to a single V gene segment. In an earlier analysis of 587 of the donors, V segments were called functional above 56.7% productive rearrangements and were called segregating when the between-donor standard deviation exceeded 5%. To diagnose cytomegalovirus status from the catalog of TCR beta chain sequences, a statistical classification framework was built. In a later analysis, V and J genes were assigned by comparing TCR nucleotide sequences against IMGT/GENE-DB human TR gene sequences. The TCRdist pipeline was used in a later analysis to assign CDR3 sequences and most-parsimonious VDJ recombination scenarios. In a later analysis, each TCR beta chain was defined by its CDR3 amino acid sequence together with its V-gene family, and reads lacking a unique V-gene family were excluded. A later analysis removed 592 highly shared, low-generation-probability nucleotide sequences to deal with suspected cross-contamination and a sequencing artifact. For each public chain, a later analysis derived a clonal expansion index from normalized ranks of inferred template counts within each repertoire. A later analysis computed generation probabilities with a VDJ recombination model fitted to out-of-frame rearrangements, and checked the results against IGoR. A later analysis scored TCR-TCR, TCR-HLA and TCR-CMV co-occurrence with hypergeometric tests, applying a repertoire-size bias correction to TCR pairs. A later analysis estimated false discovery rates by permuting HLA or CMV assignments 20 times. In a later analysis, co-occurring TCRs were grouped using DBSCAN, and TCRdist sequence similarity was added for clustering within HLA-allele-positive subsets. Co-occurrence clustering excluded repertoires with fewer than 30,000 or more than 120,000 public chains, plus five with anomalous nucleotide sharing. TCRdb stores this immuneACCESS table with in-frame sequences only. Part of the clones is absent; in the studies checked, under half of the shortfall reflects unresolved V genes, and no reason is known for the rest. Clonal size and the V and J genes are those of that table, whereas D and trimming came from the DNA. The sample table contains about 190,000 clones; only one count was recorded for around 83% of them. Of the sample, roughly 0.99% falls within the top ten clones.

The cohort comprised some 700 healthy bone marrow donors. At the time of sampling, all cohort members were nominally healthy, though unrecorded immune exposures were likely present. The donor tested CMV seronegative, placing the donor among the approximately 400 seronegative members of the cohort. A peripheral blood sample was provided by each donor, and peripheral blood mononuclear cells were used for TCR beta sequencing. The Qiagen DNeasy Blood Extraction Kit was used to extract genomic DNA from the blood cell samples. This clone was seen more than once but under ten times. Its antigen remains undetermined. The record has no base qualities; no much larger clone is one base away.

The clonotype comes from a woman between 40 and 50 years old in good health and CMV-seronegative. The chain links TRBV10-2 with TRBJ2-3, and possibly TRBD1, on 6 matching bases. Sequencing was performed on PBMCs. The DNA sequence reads TGCGCCAGCATACAGGGTTCGGATACGCAGTATTTT. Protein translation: CASIQGSDTQYF.